Sequencing of this T cell receptor beta chain was carried out in a study of technical replicates of blood from several donors. Trimming cost V 9 bases and J 3 bases; bases outside gene matches: 14. The germline V gene encodes CDR1 MDHEN and CDR2 SYDVKM. The CDR3 covers 16 residues. Only in-frame clones appear in the TCRdb table, and some are missing; sequencing was by immunoSEQ multiplex PCR. Here the sample spans 74,000 or so clones, around nine tenths being singletons. The TCR was taken from a human donor in good health. This chain joins TRBV28 and TRBJ1-2; 9 positions agree with TRBD1. The source material was T cells isolated from PBMCs. CDR3 sequence reads: CASLTTGTGKYYGYTF. Written as DNA, the CDR3 is TGTGCCAGTTTAACGACCGGGACAGGGAAGTACTATGGCTACACCTTC.